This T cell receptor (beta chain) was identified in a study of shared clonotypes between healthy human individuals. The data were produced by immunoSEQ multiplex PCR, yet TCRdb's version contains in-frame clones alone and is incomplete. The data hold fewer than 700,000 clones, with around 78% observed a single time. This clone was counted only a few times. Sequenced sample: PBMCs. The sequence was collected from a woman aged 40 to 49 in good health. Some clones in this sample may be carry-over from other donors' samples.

The CDR3 reads CASSPGWEGYEQYF. The CDR3 DNA follows: TGTGCCAGCAGCCCCGGGTGGGAGGGATACGAGCAGTACTTC. This chain joins TRBV28 and TRBJ2-7, with 7 bases lining up with TRBD2. V lost 6 bases and J lost 4; bases outside the gene matches: 9. Germline CDR1 is MDHEN and CDR2 is SYDVKM. The CDR3 runs to 14 residues.